One and the same sample provided the 27 T cell receptor beta chains below, sequenced in a study of early T cells in non-severe SARS-CoV-2 infection. TCRdb recomputed calls from the 5' RACE reads with MiXCR, one row per CDR3 protein. This sample carries 70,000 to 85,000 distinct CDR3 sequences, 12% of them seen once, and the ten largest clones take about 16%. Specimen: whole blood, collected at baseline. These receptors were taken from an adult who was a healthcare worker with PCR-confirmed SARS-CoV-2 infection or an uninfected control (not recorded which). The donor label of this sample is uncertain.

This clonotype showed up just a few times. This chain uses TRBV7-2 with TRBJ2-3; 8 bases map to TRBD2. Germline CDR1 is SGHTA and CDR2 is FQGNSA. Losses at the gene ends were 6 bases for V and 0 bases for J; bases not matched to a gene: 8. CDR3 length: 16 amino acids. The CDR3 is CASRPRGGLSTDTQYF. As DNA, the CDR3 is TGTGCCAGCAGACCCCGGGGGGGCCTTAGCACAGATACGCAGTATTTT. The complete variable domain, with remaining parts taken from reference TRBV7-2 and TRBJ2-3, reads GAGVSQSPSNKVTEKGKDVELRCDPISGHTALYWYRQSLGQGLEFLIYFQGNSAPDKSGLPSDRFSAERTGGSVSTLTIQRTQQEDSAVYLCASRPRGGLSTDTQYFGPGTRLTVL.

The chain uses TRBV7-3 and TRBJ2-3; 12 bases fit TRBD2. The germline gives CDR1 SGHTA, CDR2 FQGTGA. With V trimmed by 4 bases and J by 2 bases, 4 bases remained unmatched. The CDR3 has 16 amino acids. The CDR3 here is CASSSRTSGATDTQYF. For the CDR3, the DNA is TGTGCCAGCAGCTCCCGGACTAGCGGGGCCACAGATACGCAGTATTTT. Supplemented by reference TRBV7-3 and TRBJ2-3, the full variable domain reads GAGVSQTPSNKVTEKGKYVELRCDPISGHTALYWYRQSLGQGPEFLIYFQGTGAADDSGLPNDRFFAVRPEGSVSTLKIQRTERGDSAVYLCASSSRTSGATDTQYFGPGTRLTVL.

The V gene is TRBV2, the J gene TRBJ2-7; 7 nucleotides match TRBD1. Germline lookup yields CDR1 SNHLY and CDR2 FYNNEI. This CDR3 contains 14 residues. The V and J ends lost 2 bases and 3 bases, in that order; junction bases with no gene match: 4. The CDR3 protein is CASSESGQHYEQYF. The DNA of the CDR3 is TGTGCCAGCAGTGAATCGGGACAGCACTACGAGCAGTACTTC. Drawing the rest from reference TRBV2 and TRBJ2-7, the complete variable domain is EPEVTQTPSHQVTQMGQEVILRCVPISNHLYFYWYRQILGQKVEFLVSFYNNEISEKSEIFDDQFSVERPDGSNFTLKIRSTKLEDSAMYFCASSESGQHYEQYFGPGTRLTVT.

The chain combines TRBV6-5 with TRBJ1-4; maybe TRBD1 (5 bases). The CDR3 covers 12 residues. Per germline, CDR1 MNHEY and CDR2 SVGAGI. Trimming removed 4 bases from V and 11 bases from J, with 11 bases in between. The CDR3 here is CASSLGDGKLFF. The CDR3 DNA reads as TGTGCCAGCAGTTTGGGGGATGGGAAACTGTTTTTT.

The chain joins TRBV20-1 to TRBJ2-3; D is ambiguous. The CDR3 is made up of 11 amino acids. Germline assignment: CDR1 DFQATT and CDR2 SNEGSKA (reference sequence). Trimming took 2 bases from V and 6 from J, leaving 6 bases between them. CDR3 loop: CSARTGDTQYF. CDR3 in DNA: TGCAGTGCTAGAACTGGGGATACGCAGTATTTT.

The rearrangement uses TRBV7-9 and TRBJ2-7; D gene uncertain. Trimming removed 7 bases from V and 1 base from J, with 11 bases in between. CDR1 is SEHNR and CDR2 is FQNEAQ in the germline V gene (reference sequence). This CDR3 region has 13 residues. Here the CDR3 reads CASIPTGSYEQYF. CDR3 bases: TGTGCCAGCATCCCCACTGGATCCTACGAGCAGTACTTC. Full variable domain (remainder filled in from reference TRBV7-9 and TRBJ2-7): DTGVSQNPRHKITKRGQNVTFRCDPISEHNRLYWYRQTLGQGPEFLTYFQNEAQLEKSRLLSDRFSAERPKGSFSTLEIQRTEQGDSAMYLCASIPTGSYEQYFGPGTRLTVT.

This clonotype was counted at least ten times. The chain combines TRBV20-1 with TRBJ2-6; 7 bases are shared with TRBD1. CDR1 and CDR2 (germline): DFQATT, SNEGSKA (reference sequence). V lost 6 bases and J lost 2; bases outside the gene matches: 7. This CDR3 spans 15 amino acids. CDR3 sequence (DNA): TGCAGTGCCCGGGTAGGGGGCCCTGGGGCCAACGTCCTGACTTTC. This sequence encodes CSARVGGPGANVLTF.

The J gene is TRBJ2-1, the V gene TRBV12-3 or TRBV12-4; D uncertain. The CDR3 consists of 11 residues. Trimming left V 3 bases short and J 7 bases short, with 4 bases between. CDR3 sequence reads: CASSFVNEQFF. The CDR3 DNA sequence: TGTGCCAGCAGTTTTGTAAATGAGCAGTTCTTC.

The rearrangement joins TRBV6-5 to TRBJ2-3; 7 positions match TRBD2. The germline V gene has CDR1 MNHEY and CDR2 SVGAGI. The length of the CDR3 is 14 residues. The trim removed 6 bases at V and 0 bases at J, leaving 3 bases unmatched. In DNA form, the CDR3 reads TGTGCCAGCAGGCGAGCGGGAAGCACAGATACGCAGTATTTT. It codes for CASRRAGSTDTQYF.

This clonotype appeared many times. As DNA, the CDR3 is TGTGCCAGCAGCGTAGCGGGACACTCCTACGAGCAGTACTTC. Translation gives CASSVAGHSYEQYF. V usage is TRBV9 and J usage is TRBJ2-7; D perhaps matches TRBD1 (6 bases). Deletions cut 0 bases from V and 0 bases from J, with 7 bases between. The germline gives CDR1 SGDLS, CDR2 YYNGEE. This CDR3 has 14 amino acids.

This clonotype was recorded a few times. V is TRBV11-2 and J is TRBJ1-1; D is undetermined. CDR3 length: 12 residues. CDR1 is SGHAT, CDR2 FQNNGV, per germline. V was cut by 3 bases and J by 7 bases, with 9 bases left in between. The CDR3 loop reads CASSLSRIEAFF. The CDR3 bases are TGTGCCAGCAGCTTGTCCCGAATTGAAGCTTTCTTT.

V and J are TRBV7-6 and TRBJ2-2, with D hard to call. Trimming removed 5 bases from V and 4 bases from J, with 11 bases in between. Per the germline V gene, CDR1 is SGHVS and CDR2 is FNYEAQ. The CDR3 extends over 14 amino acids. The DNA for the CDR3 is TGTGCCAGCAGCAAAAGGAACCTCACCGGGGAGCTGTTTTTT. Protein: CASSKRNLTGELFF.

V gene TRBV4-2 combines with J gene TRBJ1-2; D is undetermined. Germline V gene sequence: CDR1 LGHNA, CDR2 YNFKEQ. The CDR3 runs to 14 residues. The ends were cut back, 4 bases at V and 3 bases at J, with 12 bases in the middle. CDR3 bases: TGTGCCAGCAGCCCCCCAACTGGGGACTATGGCTACACCTTC. Its translation: CASSPPTGDYGYTF.

This clonotype was observed a few times. This chain joins TRBV28 and TRBJ2-7, with TRBD2 identical over 11 bases. Germline V gene lookup returns CDR1 MDHEN and CDR2 SYDVKM. The CDR3 totals 15 residues. The ends lost 5 bases at V and 3 bases at J; junction bases unmatched: 6. The CDR3 DNA sequence: TGTGCCAGCAGTGAGACTAGCGGGGAGTTCTACGAGCAGTACTTC. It translates to CASSETSGEFYEQYF.

The rearrangement links TRBV18 to TRBJ1-2; maybe TRBD1 (6 bases). CDR3 length: 15 residues. The V gene's germline CDR1 is KGHSH and CDR2 LQKENI. Trimming removed 5 bases from V and 0 bases from J, with 13 bases in between. This CDR3 is CASSRWDTSNYGYTF. As DNA, the CDR3 is TGTGCCAGCTCAAGATGGGACACTTCTAACTATGGCTACACCTTC.

The V gene is TRBV5-1, the J gene TRBJ2-7; 7 nucleotides line up with TRBD2. Germline V gene sequence: CDR1 SGHRS, CDR2 YFSETQ. V dropped 0 bases and J dropped 1; count of bases not matched to a gene: 7. The CDR3 is 16 amino acids. CDR3 loop: CASSLGTWEGSYEQYF. CDR3 DNA sequence: TGCGCCAGCAGCTTGGGAACGTGGGAGGGGTCCTACGAGCAGTACTTC. Looking up the rest from reference TRBV5-1 and TRBJ2-7 gives the full variable domain: KAGVTQTPRYLIKTRGQQVTLSCSPISGHRSVSWYQQTPGQGLQFLFEYFSETQRNKGNFPGRFSGRQFSNSRSEMNVSTLELGDSALYLCASSLGTWEGSYEQYFGPGTRLTVT.

The rearrangement joins TRBV7-9 to TRBJ1-5; D may be TRBD1 (6 bases). The V end was cut by 6 bases, the J end by 2 bases, with 11 bases between. The CDR3 covers 14 residues. From germline, CDR1 is SEHNR and CDR2 FQNEAQ (reference sequence). CDR3 loop: CASSPTGRNQPQHF. CDR3 sequence (DNA): TGTGCCAGCAGTCCTACAGGGCGCAATCAGCCCCAGCATTTT. Looking up the rest from reference TRBV7-9 and TRBJ1-5 gives the full variable domain: DTGVSQNPRHKITKRGQNVTFRCDPISEHNRLYWYRQTLGQGPEFLTYFQNEAQLEKSRLLSDRFSAERPKGSFSTLEIQRTEQGDSAMYLCASSPTGRNQPQHFGDGTRLSIL.

The gene calls are TRBV18 and TRBJ1-2; 8 nucleotides agree with TRBD1. V lost 3 bases to trimming and J lost 7 bases; unmatched junction nucleotides: 10. CDR1 and CDR2 from the germline V gene are KGHSH and LQKENI. There are 15 residues in the CDR3. The CDR3 DNA sequence: TGTGCCAGCTCACCCCAAGGACAGGGAGGCTTTGGCTACACCTTC. Protein product: CASSPQGQGGFGYTF.

This clonotype was found a few times. The rearrangement links TRBV6-1 to TRBJ2-7, with 7 bases that match TRBD2. Germline CDR1 and CDR2: MNHNS and SASEGT. The CDR3 loop spans 12 amino acids. The trim removed 8 bases at V and 7 bases at J, leaving 8 bases unmatched. Here the CDR3 reads CASHAGVGEQYF. Written as DNA, the CDR3 is TGTGCCAGCCACGCGGGGGTGGGGGAGCAGTACTTC.

The sample holds a few counts of this clonotype. This chain links TRBV20-1 with TRBJ2-1; the D is unclear. The germline gives CDR1 DFQATT, CDR2 SNEGSKA (reference sequence). Trimming cost V 2 bases and J 6 bases, with 20 bases left between them. The length of the CDR3 is 16 residues. This chain's CDR3 is CSARTLAAYLPNEQFF. Written as DNA, the CDR3 is TGCAGTGCTAGAACTTTGGCGGCTTACCTTCCCAATGAGCAGTTCTTC.

The chain has TRBV5-1 and TRBJ2-1; a possible D gene is TRBD2 (5 bases). The CDR3 is made up of 16 amino acids. Germline-derived CDR1 and CDR2 are SGHRS and YFSETQ. The germline V and J ends were trimmed by 0 bases and 1 base, with 11 bases remaining between them. The CDR3 nucleotides read TGCGCCAGCAGCTTGGAGGGCGGGCTATCCTACAATGAGCAGTTCTTC. This encodes CASSLEGGLSYNEQFF.

This clonotype was observed a handful of times. The rearrangement joins TRBV7-8 to TRBJ2-3; 10 nucleotides line up with TRBD2. With 0 bases clipped from V and 6 bases from J, the junction kept 9 bases outside the gene matches. The CDR3 length is 17 residues. Germline V gene lookup returns CDR1 SGHVS and CDR2 FQNEAQ. The CDR3 DNA is TGTGCCAGCAGCTTAGCGCGAAGCGGGGGGGCCTTGGATACGCAGTATTTT. It is translated as CASSLARSGGALDTQYF.

The V call is TRBV18, the J call TRBJ2-7, with 10 bases identical to TRBD2. The ends lost 3 bases at V and 1 base at J; junction bases unmatched: 3. CDR1 KGHSH and CDR2 LQKENI come from the germline V gene. This CDR3 region has 15 residues. CDR3 in DNA: TGTGCCAGCTCACCTTCTAGCGGGGGATCCTACGAGCAGTACTTC. This gives the protein CASSPSSGGSYEQYF.

This clonotype was counted at least ten times. The chain recombines TRBV6-4 with TRBJ2-1; 7 positions match TRBD2. V trimming: 5 bases; J trimming: 11 bases; junction bases outside the gene matches: 6. Germline-derived CDR1 and CDR2 are MRHNA and SNTAGT. This CDR3 spans 12 amino acids. CDR3 region: CASSLERGQQFF. The CDR3 nucleotides read TGTGCCAGCAGTTTGGAGCGGGGTCAGCAGTTCTTC.

As DNA, the CDR3 is TGTGCCAGCAGTCCGTCCTACAGGGTATCCTCCTACGAGCAGTACTTC. The encoded protein is CASSPSYRVSSYEQYF. The chain joins TRBV27 to TRBJ2-7; TRBD1 might be the D (6 bases). Trimming took 5 bases from V and 0 from J, leaving 17 bases between them. Germline V gene lookup returns CDR1 MNHEY and CDR2 SMNVEV (reference sequence). This CDR3 comprises 16 residues.

V and J are TRBV6-2 or TRBV6-3 and TRBJ2-3; tentatively, D is TRBD1 (5 bases). The germline gives CDR1 MNHEY, CDR2 SVGEGT. This CDR3 has 14 residues. Trimming took off 6 bases at V and 2 bases at J, with 12 bases between the two ends. The CDR3: CASRIQAYTDTQYF. The CDR3 region has the DNA TGTGCCAGCAGGATACAGGCCTACACAGATACGCAGTATTTT.

This clonotype was observed a few times. V usage is TRBV7-6 and J usage is TRBJ1-1; a possible D gene is TRBD1 (6 bases). V was trimmed by 6 bases and J by 6 bases, leaving 14 bases between them. The CDR3 extends over 13 amino acids. In germline, CDR1 is SGHVS, CDR2 FNYEAQ. CDR3 nucleotide sequence: TGTGCCAGCAGACCAACAGGGCTTGCTGAAGCTTTCTTT. This encodes CASRPTGLAEAFF.